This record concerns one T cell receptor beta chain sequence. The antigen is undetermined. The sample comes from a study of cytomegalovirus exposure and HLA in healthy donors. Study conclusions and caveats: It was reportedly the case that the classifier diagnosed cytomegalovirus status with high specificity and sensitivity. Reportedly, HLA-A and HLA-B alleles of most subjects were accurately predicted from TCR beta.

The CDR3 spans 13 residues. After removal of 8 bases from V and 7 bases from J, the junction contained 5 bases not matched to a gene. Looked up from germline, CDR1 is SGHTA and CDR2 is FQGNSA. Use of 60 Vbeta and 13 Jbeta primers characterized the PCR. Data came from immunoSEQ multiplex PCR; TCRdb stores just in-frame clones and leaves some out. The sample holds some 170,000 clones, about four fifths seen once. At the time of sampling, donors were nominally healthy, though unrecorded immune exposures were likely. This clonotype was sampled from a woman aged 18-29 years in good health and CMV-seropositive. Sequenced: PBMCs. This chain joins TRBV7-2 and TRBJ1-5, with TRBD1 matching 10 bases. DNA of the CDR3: TGTGCCAGCGGCCGGGACAGGGGACAGCCCCAGCATTTT. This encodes CASGRDRGQPQHF. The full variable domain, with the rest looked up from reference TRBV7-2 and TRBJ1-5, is GAGVSQSPSNKVTEKGKDVELRCDPISGHTALYWYRQSLGQGLEFLIYFQGNSAPDKSGLPSDRFSAERTGGSVSTLTIQRTQQEDSAVYLCASGRDRGQPQHFGDGTRLSIL.